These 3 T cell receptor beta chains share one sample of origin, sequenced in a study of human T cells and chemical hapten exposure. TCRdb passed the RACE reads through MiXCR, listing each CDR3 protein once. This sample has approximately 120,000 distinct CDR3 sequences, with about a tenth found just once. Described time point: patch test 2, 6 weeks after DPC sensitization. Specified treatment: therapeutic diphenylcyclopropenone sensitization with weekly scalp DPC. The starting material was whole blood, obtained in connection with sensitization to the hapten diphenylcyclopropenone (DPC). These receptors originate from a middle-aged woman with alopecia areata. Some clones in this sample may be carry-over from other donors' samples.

CDR3 nucleotides: TGTGCCAGCAGCCAACTTCCCGGGACAGGGGGCGAGAGGGAGCCCTACGAGCAGTACTTC. Protein product: CASSQLPGTGGEREPYEQYF. The chain couples TRBV3-1 to TRBJ2-7, with TRBD1 matching 12 bases. The CDR3 is 20 amino acids. Germline CDR1 and CDR2: LGHDT and YNNKEL (reference sequence). J lost 2 bases, V lost 2 bases, and 16 bases had no gene match.

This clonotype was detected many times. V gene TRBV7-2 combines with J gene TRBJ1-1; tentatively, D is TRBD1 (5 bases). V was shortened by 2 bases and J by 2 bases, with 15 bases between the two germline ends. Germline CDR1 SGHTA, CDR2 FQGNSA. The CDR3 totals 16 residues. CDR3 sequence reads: CASSLWAARGNTEAFF. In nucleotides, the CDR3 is TGTGCCAGCAGCTTATGGGCCGCTAGGGGAAACACTGAAGCTTTCTTT.

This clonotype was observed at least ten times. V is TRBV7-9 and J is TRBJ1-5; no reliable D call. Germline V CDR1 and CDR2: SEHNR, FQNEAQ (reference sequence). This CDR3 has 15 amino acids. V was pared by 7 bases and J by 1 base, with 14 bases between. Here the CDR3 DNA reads TGTGCCAGCAACAAGAACAATCAAAGCAATCAGCCCCAGCATTTT. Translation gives CASNKNNQSNQPQHF.